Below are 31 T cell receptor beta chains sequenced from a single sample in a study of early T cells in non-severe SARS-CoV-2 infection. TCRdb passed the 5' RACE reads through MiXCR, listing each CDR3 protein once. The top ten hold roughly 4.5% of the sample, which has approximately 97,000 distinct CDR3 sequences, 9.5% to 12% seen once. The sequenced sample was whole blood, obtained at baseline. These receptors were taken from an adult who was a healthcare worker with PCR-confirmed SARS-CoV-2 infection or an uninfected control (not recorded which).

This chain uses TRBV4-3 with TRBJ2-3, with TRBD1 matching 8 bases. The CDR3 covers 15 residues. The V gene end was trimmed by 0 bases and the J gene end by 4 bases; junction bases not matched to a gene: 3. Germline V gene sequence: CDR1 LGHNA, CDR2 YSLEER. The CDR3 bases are TGCGCCAGCAGCCAAGAGTCAGGGGGCGCAGATACGCAGTATTTT. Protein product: CASSQESGGADTQYF.

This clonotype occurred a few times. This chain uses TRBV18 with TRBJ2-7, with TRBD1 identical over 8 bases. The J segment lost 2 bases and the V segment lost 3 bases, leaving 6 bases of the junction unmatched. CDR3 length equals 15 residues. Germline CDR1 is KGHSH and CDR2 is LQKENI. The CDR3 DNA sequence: TGTGCCAGCTCACCGGGGCAGGGGGCTACCTACGAGCAGTACTTC. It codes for CASSPGQGATYEQYF.

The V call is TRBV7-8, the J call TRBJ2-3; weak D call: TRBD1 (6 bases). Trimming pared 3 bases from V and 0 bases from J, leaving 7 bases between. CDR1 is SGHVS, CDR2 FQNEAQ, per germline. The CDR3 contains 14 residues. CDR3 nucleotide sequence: TGTGCCAGCAGCTTTGGACAGAGCACAGATACGCAGTATTTT. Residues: CASSFGQSTDTQYF.

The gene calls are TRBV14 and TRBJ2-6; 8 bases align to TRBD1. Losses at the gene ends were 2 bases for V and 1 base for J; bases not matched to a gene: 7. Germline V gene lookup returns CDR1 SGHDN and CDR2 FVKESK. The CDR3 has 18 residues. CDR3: CASSQWQGAASGANVLTF. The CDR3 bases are TGTGCCAGCAGCCAATGGCAGGGGGCTGCTTCTGGGGCCAACGTCCTGACTTTC.

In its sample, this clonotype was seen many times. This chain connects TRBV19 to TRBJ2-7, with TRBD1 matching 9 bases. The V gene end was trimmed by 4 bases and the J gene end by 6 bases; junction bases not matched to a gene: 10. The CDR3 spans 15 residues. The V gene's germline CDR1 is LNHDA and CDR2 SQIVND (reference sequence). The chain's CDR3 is CASSKPGTGTSEQYF. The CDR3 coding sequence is TGTGCCAGTAGTAAACCCGGGACAGGGACTTCCGAGCAGTACTTC.

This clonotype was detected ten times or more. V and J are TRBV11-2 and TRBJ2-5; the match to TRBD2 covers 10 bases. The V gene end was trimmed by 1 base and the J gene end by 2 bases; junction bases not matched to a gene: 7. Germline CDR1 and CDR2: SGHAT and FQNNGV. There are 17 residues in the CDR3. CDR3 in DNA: TGTGCCAGCAGCTTAGTCTCAAGCGGGAGGGGACAAGAGACCCAGTACTTC. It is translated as CASSLVSSGRGQETQYF.

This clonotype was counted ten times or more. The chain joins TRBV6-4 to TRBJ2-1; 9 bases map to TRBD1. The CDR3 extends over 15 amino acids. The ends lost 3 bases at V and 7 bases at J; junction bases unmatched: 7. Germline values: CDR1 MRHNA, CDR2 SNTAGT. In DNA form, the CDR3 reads TGTGCCAGCAGTGATTGGGACAGGGATAGGAATGAGCAGTTCTTC. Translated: CASSDWDRDRNEQFF.

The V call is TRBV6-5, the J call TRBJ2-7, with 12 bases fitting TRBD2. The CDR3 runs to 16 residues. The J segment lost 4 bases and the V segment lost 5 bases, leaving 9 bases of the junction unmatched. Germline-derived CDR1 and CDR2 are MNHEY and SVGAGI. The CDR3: CASSTSSGGAWYEQYF. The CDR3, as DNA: TGTGCCAGCAGTACCTCTAGCGGGGGGGCCTGGTACGAGCAGTACTTC.

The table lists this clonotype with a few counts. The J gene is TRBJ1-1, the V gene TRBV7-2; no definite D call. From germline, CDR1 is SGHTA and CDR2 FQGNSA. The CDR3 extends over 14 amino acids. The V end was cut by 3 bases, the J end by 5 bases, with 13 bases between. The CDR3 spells CASSLALTGTEAFF. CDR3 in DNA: TGTGCCAGCAGCTTGGCTCTAACCGGGACTGAAGCTTTCTTT.

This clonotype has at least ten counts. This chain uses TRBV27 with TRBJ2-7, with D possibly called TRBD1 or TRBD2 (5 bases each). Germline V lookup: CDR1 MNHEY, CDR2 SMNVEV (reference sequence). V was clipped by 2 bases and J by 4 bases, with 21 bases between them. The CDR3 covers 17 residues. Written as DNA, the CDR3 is TGTGCCAGCAGTTTAAAGTACCTTTCCATGGGGGAATACGAGCAGTACTTC. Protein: CASSLKYLSMGEYEQYF.

The CDR3 region has the DNA TGTGCCAGCAGTTTAGTTAGGACAGGGGGGTCCTACGAGCAGTACTTC. Protein product: CASSLVRTGGSYEQYF. V is TRBV12-3 or TRBV12-4 and J is TRBJ2-7; 10 nucleotides line up with TRBD1. With V trimmed by 1 base and J by 1 base, 4 bases remained unmatched. The CDR3 consists of 16 residues.

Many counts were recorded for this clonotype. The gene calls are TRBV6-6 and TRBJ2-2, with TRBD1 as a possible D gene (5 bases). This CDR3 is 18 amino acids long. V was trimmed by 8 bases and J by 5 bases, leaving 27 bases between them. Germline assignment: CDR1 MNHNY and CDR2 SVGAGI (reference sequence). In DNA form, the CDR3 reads TGTGCCAGCCACCCCCACCAGTGGGGCAAAGGGATAACCGGGGAGCTGTTTTTT. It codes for CASHPHQWGKGITGELFF.

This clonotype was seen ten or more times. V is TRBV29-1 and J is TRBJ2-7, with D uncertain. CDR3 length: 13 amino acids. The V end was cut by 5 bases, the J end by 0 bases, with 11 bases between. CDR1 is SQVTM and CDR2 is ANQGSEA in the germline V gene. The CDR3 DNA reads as TGCAGCGTTCTTAGCACCTCCTCCTACGAGCAGTACTTC. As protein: CSVLSTSSYEQYF.

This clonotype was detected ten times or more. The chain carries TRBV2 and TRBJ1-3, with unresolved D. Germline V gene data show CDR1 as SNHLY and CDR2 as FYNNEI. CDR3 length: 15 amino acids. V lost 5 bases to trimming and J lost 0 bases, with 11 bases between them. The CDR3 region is CASSSTLNSGNTIYF. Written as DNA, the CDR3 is TGTGCCAGCAGTTCGACACTAAACTCTGGAAACACCATATATTTT.

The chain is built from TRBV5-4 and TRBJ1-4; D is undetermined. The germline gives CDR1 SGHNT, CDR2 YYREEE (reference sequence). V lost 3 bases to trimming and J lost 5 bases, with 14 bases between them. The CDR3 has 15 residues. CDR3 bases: TGTGCCAGCAGCTCACCAGCAGGAGCCAATGAAAAACTGTTTTTT. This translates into CASSSPAGANEKLFF.

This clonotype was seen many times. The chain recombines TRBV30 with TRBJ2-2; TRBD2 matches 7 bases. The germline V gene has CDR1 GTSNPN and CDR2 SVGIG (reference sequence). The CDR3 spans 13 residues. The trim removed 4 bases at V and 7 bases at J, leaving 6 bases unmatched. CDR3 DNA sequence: TGTGCCTGGAATGCAGGGAGGGACGGGGAGCTGTTTTTT. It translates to CAWNAGRDGELFF.

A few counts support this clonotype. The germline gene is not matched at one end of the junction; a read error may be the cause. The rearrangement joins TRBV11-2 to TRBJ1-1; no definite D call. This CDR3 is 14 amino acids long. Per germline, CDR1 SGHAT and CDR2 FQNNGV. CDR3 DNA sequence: TGTGCCAGCAGCTTAGACGGGTTCCGGTCTGAAGTTTTCTTT. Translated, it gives CASSLDGFRSEVFF.

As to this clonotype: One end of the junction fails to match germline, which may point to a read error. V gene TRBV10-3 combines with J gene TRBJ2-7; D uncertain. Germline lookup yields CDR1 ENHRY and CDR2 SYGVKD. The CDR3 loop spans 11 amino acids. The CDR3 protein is CTISESSEQYF. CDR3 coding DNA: TGTACCATCAGTGAGTCGTCCGAGCAGTACTTC.

DNA for the CDR3: TGCGCCAGCAGCTTGTCGCAGACAGAATATGGCTACACCTTC. Translating gives CASSLSQTEYGYTF. V gene TRBV5-1 combines with J gene TRBJ1-2; D may be TRBD1 (5 bases). This CDR3 is built from 14 residues. Trimming shortened V by 1 base and J by 5 bases, and 12 bases separated the two germline ends. CDR1 and CDR2 from the germline V gene are SGHRS and YFSETQ.

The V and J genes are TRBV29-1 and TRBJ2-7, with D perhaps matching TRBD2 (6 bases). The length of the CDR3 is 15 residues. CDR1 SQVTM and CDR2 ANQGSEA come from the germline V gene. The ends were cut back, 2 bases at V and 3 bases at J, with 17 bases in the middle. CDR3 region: CSVERHEGGNYEQYF. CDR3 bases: TGCAGCGTTGAACGGCATGAGGGCGGGAACTACGAGCAGTACTTC.

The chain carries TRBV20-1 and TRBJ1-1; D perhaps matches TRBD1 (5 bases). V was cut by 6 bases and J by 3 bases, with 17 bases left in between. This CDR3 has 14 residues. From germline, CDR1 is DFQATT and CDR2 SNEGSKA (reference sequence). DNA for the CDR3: TGCAGTGCCTCCCTCGGGGGGAAAGACACTGAAGCTTTCTTT. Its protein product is CSASLGGKDTEAFF.

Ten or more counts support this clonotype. CDR3 DNA: TGCGCCAGCAGTTTAGGGGGCTCCTACAATGAGCAGTTCTTC. Protein sequence: CASSLGGSYNEQFF. The rearrangement uses TRBV10-2 and TRBJ2-1; D perhaps matches TRBD1 (6 bases). The germline V gene has CDR1 WSHSY and CDR2 SAAADI. CDR3 length: 14 residues. V lost 5 bases to trimming and J lost 0 bases, with 8 bases between them.

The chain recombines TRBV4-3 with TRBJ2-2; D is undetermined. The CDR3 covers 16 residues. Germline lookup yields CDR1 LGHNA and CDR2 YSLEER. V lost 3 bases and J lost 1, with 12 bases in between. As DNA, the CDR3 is TGCGCCAGCAGCCACGGTAGCCTAATGAACACCGGGGAGCTGTTTTTT. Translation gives CASSHGSLMNTGELFF.

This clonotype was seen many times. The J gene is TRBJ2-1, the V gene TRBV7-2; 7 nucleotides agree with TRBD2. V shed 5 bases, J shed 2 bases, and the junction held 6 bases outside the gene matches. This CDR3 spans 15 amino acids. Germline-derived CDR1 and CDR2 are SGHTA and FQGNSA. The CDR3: CASSTLAAPYNEQFF. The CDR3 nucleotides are TGTGCCAGCAGCACCCTAGCGGCTCCCTACAATGAGCAGTTCTTC.

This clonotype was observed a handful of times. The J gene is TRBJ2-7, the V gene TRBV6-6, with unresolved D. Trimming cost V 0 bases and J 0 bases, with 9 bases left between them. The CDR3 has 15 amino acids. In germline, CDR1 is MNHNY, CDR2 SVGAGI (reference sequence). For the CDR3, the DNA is TGTGCCAGCAGTTACTCGAGCCAGAGCTCCTACGAGCAGTACTTC. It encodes CASSYSSQSSYEQYF.

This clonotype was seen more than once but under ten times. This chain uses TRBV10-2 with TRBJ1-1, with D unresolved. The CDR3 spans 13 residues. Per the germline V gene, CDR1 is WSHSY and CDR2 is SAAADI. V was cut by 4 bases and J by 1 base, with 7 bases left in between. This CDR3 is CASSGASNTEAFF. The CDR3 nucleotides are TGCGCCAGCAGTGGAGCGTCGAACACTGAAGCTTTCTTT.

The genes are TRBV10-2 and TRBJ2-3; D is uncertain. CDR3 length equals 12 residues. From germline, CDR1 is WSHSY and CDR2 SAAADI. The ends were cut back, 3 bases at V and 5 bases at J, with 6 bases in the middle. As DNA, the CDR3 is TGCGCCAGCAGTGACTGGGGAGATACGCAGTATTTT. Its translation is CASSDWGDTQYF.

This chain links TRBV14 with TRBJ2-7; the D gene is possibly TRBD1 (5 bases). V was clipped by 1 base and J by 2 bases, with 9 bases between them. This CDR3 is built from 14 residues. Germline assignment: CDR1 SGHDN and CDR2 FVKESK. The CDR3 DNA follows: TGTGCCAGCAGCCAAGGGGGCAGAACCTACGAGCAGTACTTC. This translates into CASSQGGRTYEQYF.

CDR3 bases: TGTGCCAGCAGCTTAGGTCGGGGCTCCTCTGGAAACACCATATATTTT. Translated, it gives CASSLGRGSSGNTIYF. The J gene is TRBJ1-3, the V gene TRBV11-3; D is perhaps TRBD1 (5 bases). CDR3 size: 16 residues. V was clipped by 1 base and J by 0 bases, with 10 bases between them. Germline CDR1 and CDR2: SGHNT and YENEEA.

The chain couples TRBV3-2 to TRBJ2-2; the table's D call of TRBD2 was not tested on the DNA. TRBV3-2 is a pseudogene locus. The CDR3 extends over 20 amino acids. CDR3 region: CASSRELAGAPLRNTGELFF. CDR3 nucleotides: TGTGCCAGCAGCCGAGAACTAGCGGGAGCCCCACTGAGAAACACCGGGGAGCTGTTTTTT.

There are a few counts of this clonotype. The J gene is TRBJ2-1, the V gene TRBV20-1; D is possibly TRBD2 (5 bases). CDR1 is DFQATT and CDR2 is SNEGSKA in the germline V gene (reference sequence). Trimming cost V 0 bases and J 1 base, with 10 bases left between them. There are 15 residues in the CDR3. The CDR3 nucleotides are TGCAGTGCTAGAGATCTCCGGGATTCCTACAATGAGCAGTTCTTC. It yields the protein CSARDLRDSYNEQFF.